Listed here are 2 T cell receptor beta chains from one sample, sequenced in a study of OX40 agonist ivuxolimab in advanced cancers. The repertoire was sequenced with immunoSEQ multiplex PCR; TCRdb's copy has only in-frame clones and lacks some. The repertoire holds around 75,000 clones, with just under 90% as singletons. This sample comprised CD4+ or CD8+ T cells sorted from blood, obtained in a trial of the OX40 agonist ivuxolimab. All receptors come from an adult with an advanced solid tumor such as melanoma, head and neck, liver or kidney cancer.

This chain uses TRBV5-5 with TRBJ1-5; a weak D match, TRBD1 (6 bases). The V end was cut by 0 bases, the J end by 6 bases, with 16 bases between. Germline loops: CDR1 SGHKS, CDR2 YYEKEE (reference sequence). This CDR3 region has 16 residues. DNA for the CDR3: TGTGCCAGCAGCTTGGATAGGGGGTTAACCGGTCAGCCCCAGCATTTT. This codes for CASSLDRGLTGQPQHF. Variable domain in full (rest from reference TRBV5-5 and TRBJ1-5): DAGVTQSPTHLIKTRGQQVTLRCSPISGHKSVSWYQQVLGQGPQFIFQYYEKEERGRGNFPDRFSARQFPNYSSELNVNALLLGDSALYLCASSLDRGLTGQPQHFGDGTRLSIL.

This chain links TRBV18 with TRBJ2-7, with a possible D match to TRBD2 (5 bases). CDR1 and CDR2 from the germline V gene are KGHSH and LQKENI. V lost 1 base, J lost 6 bases, and 10 bases lay in between. The CDR3 length is 13 residues. This CDR3 reads CASSPQKRGEQYF. In DNA, the CDR3 is TGTGCCAGCTCACCACAGAAACGGGGCGAGCAGTACTTC.